This T cell receptor (beta chain) was recorded in a study of T cells in Graves' hyperthyroidism and ophthalmopathy. Whole-study context: Prior to any treatment, at the point of initial diagnosis, peripheral blood was collected.

RNA transcripts yielded amplified TCR beta CDR3 regions. RT-PCR in the first round (using the HTBI primer set) targeted the TCR CDR3. TCRdb passed the multiplex PCR reads through MiXCR, listing each CDR3 protein once. Of under 550,000 distinct CDR3 sequences listed, 15% to 20% were seen once; the top ten hold over 45%. A patient was excluded if there was uncontrolled infection, other autoimmune disease, pregnancy or lactation. Diagnoses were established using clinical symptoms, serum thyroxine and TRAb, thyroid ultrasound and orbital computed tomography. In its sample, this clonotype was seen many times. Source material: blood. The sequence was obtained from a middle-aged man with Graves' ophthalmopathy.

The DNA for the CDR3 is TGTGCCAGCAGCCCCCCGGGACAGGTTTTTGGGGAGCAGTACTTC. Translating gives CASSPPGQVFGEQYF. J is TRBJ2-7 and V is TRBV7-8, with 8 bases matching TRBD1. Germline CDR1 SGHVS, CDR2 FQNEAQ. After removal of 5 bases from V and 7 bases from J, the junction contained 13 bases not matched to a gene. The CDR3 sequence is 15 residues long.